A selection of T cell receptor beta chains follows, all from one sample in a study of blood T cell repertoires in COVID-19. This table comes from immunoSEQ multiplex PCR, and its TCRdb copy is limited to in-frame clones, with some not included. The table has 45,000 to 50,000 clones, roughly four fifths seen once. The sample consisted of peripheral blood. All receptors derive from a man aged 55 to 70 with active COVID-19. The CDR3 runs from the conserved cysteine through the conserved F or W. Fields, in order: V gene, D gene, J gene, clone size, CDR3 protein, CDR3 DNA. The D gene is left open where the match is weak. Clone size is stated in some rows and not others, as once, few, many or a class when expanded.

TRBV30	NA	TRBJ2-1	NA	CAWTLAALLNEQFF	TGTGCCTGGACACTAGCAGCTTTGTTGAATGAGCAGTTCTTC
TRBV7-6	TRBD1	TRBJ1-1	NA	CASSSGQGKNTEAFF	TGTGCCAGCAGCTCGGGACAGGGGAAGAACACTGAAGCTTTCTTT
TRBV6-5	TRBD1	TRBJ2-1	NA	CASSYSGQGIFNEQFF	TGTGCCAGCAGTTACTCGGGACAGGGAATATTCAATGAGCAGTTCTTC
TRBV7-2	NA	TRBJ1-2	NA	CASSLNRAGYGYTF	TGTGCCAGCAGCTTAAACAGGGCTGGATATGGCTACACCTTC
TRBV4-1	NA	TRBJ1-1	NA	CASSQDLPRAEGAFF	TGCGCCAGCAGCCAAGATCTGCCTCGGGCAGAGGGAGCTTTCTTT
TRBV28	TRBD2	TRBJ2-1	NA	CASTLLAGHEQFF	TGTGCCAGCACCCTACTAGCGGGACATGAGCAGTTCTTC
TRBV6-4	TRBD2	TRBJ2-3	NA	CASSASGSGSDTQYF	TGTGCCAGCAGTGCTAGCGGGAGCGGCTCAGATACGCAGTATTTT
TRBV6-1	TRBD2	TRBJ2-2	NA	CASSDGGAGTGELFF	TGTGCCAGCAGTGACGGGGGGGCGGGCACCGGGGAGCTGTTTTTT
TRBV11-3	TRBD2	TRBJ2-2	NA	CASSSGLAGNTGELFF	TGTGCCAGCAGCTCCGGACTAGCGGGGAACACCGGGGAGCTGTTTTTT
TRBV5-1	NA	TRBJ2-2	NA	CASSWTATNTGELFF	TGCGCCAGCAGCTGGACAGCCACGAACACCGGGGAGCTGTTTTTT
TRBV6-5	TRBD1	TRBJ2-1	once	CASRQGQGSYNEQFF	TGTGCCAGCAGGCAGGGACAGGGTTCCTACAATGAGCAGTTCTTC
TRBV10-3	NA	TRBJ1-5	NA	CAISDSDSNQPQHF	TGTGCCATCAGTGACTCAGATAGCAATCAGCCCCAGCATTTT
TRBV4-2	NA	TRBJ1-5	NA	CASSQGHLSNQPQHF	TGTGCCAGCAGCCAGGGACACCTTAGCAATCAGCCCCAGCATTTT
TRBV4-1	TRBD1	TRBJ2-5	NA	CASSPAGTGEPETQYF	TGCGCCAGCAGTCCCGCCGGGACAGGGGAACCGGAGACCCAGTACTTC
TRBV11-2	TRBD1	TRBJ2-7	NA	CASSNRGPSYEQYF	TGTGCCAGCAGCAACAGGGGACCCTCCTACGAGCAGTACTTC
TRBV28	NA	TRBJ2-7	NA	CASSLTGVHEQYF	TGTGCCAGCAGTTTAACGGGGGTCCACGAGCAGTACTTC
TRBV19	NA	TRBJ1-1	few	CASSMGLRTEAFF	TGTGCCAGTAGTATGGGGCTTAGGACTGAAGCTTTCTTT
TRBV12-3/TRBV12-4	NA	TRBJ2-2	few	CASSPGSGELFF	TGTGCCAGCAGCCCAGGGTCCGGGGAGCTGTTTTTT
TRBV7-2	TRBD1	TRBJ2-7	NA	CASSLGTGFGNEQYF	TGTGCCAGCAGCCTTGGGACAGGGTTTGGGAACGAGCAGTACTTC
TRBV18	TRBD1	TRBJ1-1	NA	CASSSDRVGTEAFF	TGTGCCAGCTCATCGGACAGGGTGGGCACTGAAGCTTTCTTT